These 16 T cell receptor beta chains share one sample of origin, sequenced in a study of blood T cells in healthy people across ages. A second roughly 6 to 12 cycle PCR used barcoded and J-beta primers. Via MiXCR, TCRdb re-called the 5' RACE reads, giving one row per CDR3 protein. The sample has around 400,000 distinct CDR3 sequences, about 52% seen once; the top ten hold 50% to 65%. The sequencing input was blood. These receptor sequences come from a man aged 60 to 69 in good health.

The chain recombines TRBV20-1 with TRBJ2-2; 8 bases line up with TRBD2. V lost 2 bases and J lost 6; bases outside the gene matches: 8. CDR3 length: 15 amino acids. Germline CDR1 reads DFQATT; CDR2 reads SNEGSKA (reference sequence). CDR3 in amino acids: CSARRVAGTAGELFF. CDR3 DNA: TGCAGTGCTAGACGAGTAGCGGGAACAGCCGGGGAGCTGTTTTTT.

The table lists this clonotype with a few counts. V is TRBV6-5 and J is TRBJ2-7; no clear D. V lost 4 bases, J lost 1 base, and 11 bases lay in between. The CDR3 spans 14 residues. CDR1 is MNHEY, CDR2 SVGAGI, per germline. The CDR3: CASSLDGRSYEQYF. In DNA form, the CDR3 reads TGTGCCAGCAGTTTGGATGGCAGATCCTACGAGCAGTACTTC.

The chain uses TRBV27 and TRBJ2-7, with 7 bases aligning to TRBD2. Germline V gene lookup returns CDR1 MNHEY and CDR2 SMNVEV (reference sequence). With 7 bases clipped from V and 0 bases from J, the junction kept 15 bases outside the gene matches. CDR3 length equals 17 residues. CDR3 loop: CASKKMGGSRSSYEQYF. The CDR3 nucleotides are TGTGCCAGCAAAAAAATGGGCGGGAGCCGCAGCTCCTACGAGCAGTACTTC.

V is TRBV28 and J is TRBJ1-1, with unresolved D. Germline CDR1 reads MDHEN; CDR2 reads SYDVKM. V lost 5 bases and J 4 bases, leaving 17 bases between the germline ends. The CDR3 is 15 residues long. Written as DNA, the CDR3 is TGTGCCAGCAGTCCCCCAGGACGGCAGACCACTGAAGCTTTCTTT. It codes for CASSPPGRQTTEAFF.

This clonotype was seen repeatedly, ten times or more. Being one base from a much bigger clone, this may be a read error. The chain is built from TRBV29-1 and TRBJ2-7, with 7 bases fitting TRBD1. Losses at the gene ends were 7 bases for V and 6 bases for J; bases not matched to a gene: 6. The CDR3 contains 11 residues. Germline loops: CDR1 SQVTM, CDR2 ANQGSEA. The DNA of the CDR3 is TGCAGCGGTCGACAGGGATTCGAGCAGTACTTC. Its protein is CSGRQGFEQYF.

This chain connects TRBV24-1 to TRBJ2-2; 7 bases line up with TRBD2. The ends lost 4 bases at V and 4 bases at J; junction bases unmatched: 5. The CDR3 runs 15 residues. Germline V lookup: CDR1 KGHDR, CDR2 SFDVKD. The CDR3 bases are TGTGCCACCAGTGACTCACTAGCGTCCACCGGGGAGCTGTTTTTT. This encodes CATSDSLASTGELFF.

In its sample, this clonotype was seen many times. Being one base from a much bigger clone, this may be a read error. This chain uses TRBV12-3 or TRBV12-4 with TRBJ2-5; D might be TRBD2 (7 bases). This CDR3 is built from 16 residues. V lost 5 bases and J lost 11, with 27 bases in between. CDR3 in amino acids: CASSETGSGRHNEQYF. The CDR3 nucleotides are TGTGCCAGCAGTGAAACAGGGTCCGGGAGGCACAATGAGCAGTACTTC.

This clonotype was observed a handful of times. V and J are TRBV6-1 and TRBJ2-7; a weak D match, TRBD2 (7 bases). The length of the CDR3 is 13 residues. The V end was cut by 4 bases, the J end by 3 bases, with 10 bases between. Germline loops: CDR1 MNHNS, CDR2 SASEGT. As DNA, the CDR3 is TGTGCCAGCAGTGCAGGGGAGGGCTACGAGCAGTACTTC. It specifies CASSAGEGYEQYF.

This chain uses TRBV6-2 or TRBV6-3 with TRBJ2-3; 11 bases line up with TRBD2. V was clipped by 6 bases and J by 1 base; unmatched bases: 6. The CDR3 has 16 residues. Germline values: CDR1 MNHEY, CDR2 SVGEGT. CDR3 amino acids: CASRQLAGAGTDTQYF. The CDR3 coding sequence is TGTGCCAGCAGGCAACTAGCGGGAGCTGGCACAGATACGCAGTATTTT.

This clonotype was recorded a few times. The chain couples TRBV6-5 to TRBJ2-5; 9 nucleotides line up with TRBD1. TRBJ2-7 explains the end of the DNA better; the J call may be wrong. CDR3 length: 15 amino acids. CDR1 is MNHEY, CDR2 SVGAGI, per germline. The CDR3 DNA is TGTGCCAGCAGTTACTCTGGGACAGGGAGCTACGAGCAGTACTTC. Amino acids: CASSYSGTGSYEQYF.

The V gene is TRBV15, the J gene TRBJ2-3; 8 bases are shared with TRBD1. There are 16 residues in the CDR3. The V segment lost 4 bases and the J segment 4 bases; nucleotides outside the gene matches: 10. CDR1 LNHNV and CDR2 YYDKDF come from the germline V gene (reference sequence). The CDR3 spells CATSTHAGGSADTQYF. CDR3 DNA: TGTGCCACCAGCACCCATGCAGGGGGCAGCGCAGATACGCAGTATTTT.

The genes are TRBV27 and TRBJ2-1; maybe TRBD2 (6 bases). The CDR3 totals 17 residues. CDR1 and CDR2 (germline): MNHEY, SMNVEV (reference sequence). Trimming took off 2 bases at V and 3 bases at J, with 17 bases between the two ends. The CDR3 spells CASSLGSSATNYNEQFF. CDR3 DNA sequence: TGTGCCAGCAGTTTAGGATCTAGCGCCACGAACTACAATGAGCAGTTCTTC.

This clonotype was counted between two and nine times. The chain recombines TRBV27 with TRBJ2-4, with a weak D call TRBD1 (7 bases). Germline CDR1 is MNHEY and CDR2 is SMNVEV (reference sequence). This CDR3 has 16 amino acids. Between the trimmed V and J ends, which lost 2 bases and 2 bases, there was a span of 13 bases. CDR3 sequence: CASSLAQGGPKNIQYF. The CDR3 bases are TGTGCCAGCAGTTTAGCCCAGGGGGGTCCCAAAAACATTCAGTACTTC.

This sequence joins TRBV7-2 and TRBJ2-5; 9 bases agree with TRBD1. Germline CDR1 is SGHTA and CDR2 is FQGNSA. The J segment lost 6 bases and the V segment lost 5 bases, leaving 10 bases of the junction unmatched. The CDR3 covers 15 residues. CDR3 in DNA: TGTGCCAGCAGCCCCGCGACGACAGGGGGAAAGACCCAGTACTTC. This gives the protein CASSPATTGGKTQYF.

This chain uses TRBV20-1 with TRBJ2-3, with D possibly TRBD2 on 6 matching bases. V gave up 1 base and J gave up 4 bases, with 15 bases separating them. The CDR3 loop spans 15 amino acids. CDR1 and CDR2 from the germline V gene are DFQATT and SNEGSKA (reference sequence). The CDR3 nucleotides read TGCAGTGCTAGAGTTCCAGCGGGTCTCTCAGATACGCAGTATTTT. The encoded protein is CSARVPAGLSDTQYF.

The V gene is TRBV5-1, the J gene TRBJ2-1; TRBD1 matches 11 bases. The germline CDR1 and CDR2 sequences are SGHRS and YFSETQ. This CDR3 has 14 amino acids. Trimming cost V 4 bases and J 9 bases; bases outside gene matches: 6. The CDR3 DNA is TGCGCCAGCAGCCTGGGACAGGGGGGGGTTGAGCAGTTCTTC. Its translation is CASSLGQGGVEQFF.